The 2 T cell receptor beta chains reported below all come from one sample, sequenced in a study of CD4 and CD8 cells across lung adenocarcinoma regions. Using its own MiXCR run on the PCR reads, TCRdb lists one record per CDR3 protein. The data show approximately 12,000 distinct CDR3 sequences, roughly 56% seen once. Sequenced: CD8+ T cells from the margin of a lung tumor. Receptors were obtained from a female donor with lung adenocarcinoma. The CD4 and CD8 labels of this study may be unreliable.

This chain links TRBV4-1 with TRBJ2-4, with D tentatively TRBD1 or TRBD2 (5 bases each). From germline, CDR1 is MGHRA and CDR2 YSYEKL. This CDR3 is 16 amino acids long. V was trimmed by 4 bases and J by 13 bases, leaving 26 bases between them. The DNA for the CDR3 is TGCGCCAGCAGCCCCTCGGGGCCTAGAGCCAAAAACACGCAGTACTTC. Its protein is CASSPSGPRAKNTQYF.

This clonotype was seen a handful of times. This sequence joins TRBV10-2 and TRBJ2-7, with D possibly being TRBD2 (6 bases). CDR1 WSHSY and CDR2 SAAADI come from the germline V gene. Trimming stripped 3 bases from V and 0 bases from J, with 15 bases between. There are 16 residues in the CDR3. CDR3 sequence reads: CASSDPAGSNSYEQYF. DNA for the CDR3: TGCGCCAGCAGTGACCCGGCGGGGTCTAACTCCTACGAGCAGTACTTC.